One T cell receptor beta chain is described in this entry. Its antigen is not identified. This specimen comes from a study of shared clonotypes between healthy human individuals. General study findings and limits: Generation probability values for non-shared clonotypes were lower than those for clonotypes shared by all four donors. Naive subsets tended to show greater estimated richness than memory subsets.

The deep-level immunoSEQ assay was used. This table comes from immunoSEQ multiplex PCR, and its TCRdb copy is limited to in-frame clones, with some not included. The sample shows 950,000 to 1,100,000 clones, about 70% of them seen only once. V was clipped by 3 bases and J by 5 bases; unmatched bases: 6. Germline-derived CDR1 and CDR2 are LNHDA and SQIVND (reference sequence). The CDR3 sequence is 15 residues long. Sequencing input: memory CD4+ T cells sorted from blood. Described subset: CD45RA-negative fraction. The chain recombines TRBV19 with TRBJ2-2, with 7 positions matching TRBD2. The source is a man between 18 and 35 years old in good health. The CDR3 region has the DNA TGTGCCAGTAGTATCCCGGGAGGAGGGACCGGGGAGCTGTTTTTT. It specifies CASSIPGGGTGELFF.